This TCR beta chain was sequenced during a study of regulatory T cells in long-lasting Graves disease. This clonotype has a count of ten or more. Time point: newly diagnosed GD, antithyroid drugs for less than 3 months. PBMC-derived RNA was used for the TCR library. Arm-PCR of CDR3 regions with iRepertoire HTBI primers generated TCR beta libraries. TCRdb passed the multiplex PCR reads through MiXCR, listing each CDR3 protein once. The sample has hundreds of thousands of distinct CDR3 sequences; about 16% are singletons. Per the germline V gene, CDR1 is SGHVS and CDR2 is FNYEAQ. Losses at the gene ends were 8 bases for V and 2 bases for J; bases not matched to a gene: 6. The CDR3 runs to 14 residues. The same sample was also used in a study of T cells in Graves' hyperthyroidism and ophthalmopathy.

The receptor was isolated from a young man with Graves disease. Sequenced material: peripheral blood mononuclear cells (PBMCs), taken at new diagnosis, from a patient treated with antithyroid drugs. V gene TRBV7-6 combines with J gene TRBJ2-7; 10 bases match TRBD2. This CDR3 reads CASQQLAGAYEQYF. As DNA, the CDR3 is TGTGCCAGCCAACAGCTAGCGGGAGCCTACGAGCAGTACTTC.